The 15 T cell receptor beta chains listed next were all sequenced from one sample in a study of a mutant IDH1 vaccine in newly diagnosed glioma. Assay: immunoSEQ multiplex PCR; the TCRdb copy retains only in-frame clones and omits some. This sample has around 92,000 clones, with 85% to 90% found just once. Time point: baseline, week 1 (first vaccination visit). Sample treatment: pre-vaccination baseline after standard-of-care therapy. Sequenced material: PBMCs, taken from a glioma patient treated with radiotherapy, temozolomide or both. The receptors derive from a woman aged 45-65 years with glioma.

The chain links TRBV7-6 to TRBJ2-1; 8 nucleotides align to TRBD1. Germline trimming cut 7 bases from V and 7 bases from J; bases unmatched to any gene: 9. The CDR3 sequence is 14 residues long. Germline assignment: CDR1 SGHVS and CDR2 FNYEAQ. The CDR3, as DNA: TGTGCCAGCAACCTTGGACAGGGCGGGAATGAGCAGTTCTTC. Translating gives CASNLGQGGNEQFF.

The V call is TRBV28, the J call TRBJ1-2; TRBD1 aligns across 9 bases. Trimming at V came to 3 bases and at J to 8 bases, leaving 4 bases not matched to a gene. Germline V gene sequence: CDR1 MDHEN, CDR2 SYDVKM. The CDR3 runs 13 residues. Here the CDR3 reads CASSLTGGEGYTF. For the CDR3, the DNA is TGTGCCAGCAGTTTGACAGGGGGGGAAGGCTACACCTTC.

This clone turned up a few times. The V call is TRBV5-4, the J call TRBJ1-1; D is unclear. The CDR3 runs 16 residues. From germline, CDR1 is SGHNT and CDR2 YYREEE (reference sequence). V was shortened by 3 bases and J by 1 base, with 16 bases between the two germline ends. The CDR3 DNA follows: TGTGCCAGCAGCTCGGCCAGAGGATCCGCGAACACTGAAGCTTTCTTT. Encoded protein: CASSSARGSANTEAFF.

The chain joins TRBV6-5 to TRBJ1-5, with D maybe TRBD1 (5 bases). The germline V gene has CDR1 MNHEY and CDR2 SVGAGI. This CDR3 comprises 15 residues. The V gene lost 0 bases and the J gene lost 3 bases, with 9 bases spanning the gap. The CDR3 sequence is CASSYSAGYNQPQHF. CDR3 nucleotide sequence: TGTGCCAGCAGTTACTCGGCAGGGTACAATCAGCCCCAGCATTTT.

CDR3 in amino acids: CASSEALSNQPQHF. For the CDR3, the DNA is TGTGCCAGCAGTGAAGCGCTTAGCAATCAGCCCCAGCATTTT. This sequence joins TRBV6-1 and TRBJ1-5, with D unclear. CDR3 length equals 14 residues. V was shortened by 0 bases and J by 0 bases, with 3 bases between the two germline ends. Germline CDR1 and CDR2: MNHNS and SASEGT.

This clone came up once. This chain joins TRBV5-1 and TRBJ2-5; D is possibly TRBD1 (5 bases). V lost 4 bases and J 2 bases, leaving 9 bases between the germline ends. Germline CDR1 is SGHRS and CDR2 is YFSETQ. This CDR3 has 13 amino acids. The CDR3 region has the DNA TGCGCCAGCAGCCCTCAGGGACAAGAGACCCAGTACTTC. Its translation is CASSPQGQETQYF. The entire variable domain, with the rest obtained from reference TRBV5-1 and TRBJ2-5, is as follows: KAGVTQTPRYLIKTRGQQVTLSCSPISGHRSVSWYQQTPGQGLQFLFEYFSETQRNKGNFPGRFSGRQFSNSRSEMNVSTLELGDSALYLCASSPQGQETQYFGPGTRLLVL.

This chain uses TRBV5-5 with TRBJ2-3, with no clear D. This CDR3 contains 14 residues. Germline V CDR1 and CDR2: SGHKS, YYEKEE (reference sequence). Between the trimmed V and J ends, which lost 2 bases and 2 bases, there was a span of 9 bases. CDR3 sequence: CASSFYGVTDTQYF. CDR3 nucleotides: TGTGCCAGCAGCTTTTATGGGGTCACAGATACGCAGTATTTT.

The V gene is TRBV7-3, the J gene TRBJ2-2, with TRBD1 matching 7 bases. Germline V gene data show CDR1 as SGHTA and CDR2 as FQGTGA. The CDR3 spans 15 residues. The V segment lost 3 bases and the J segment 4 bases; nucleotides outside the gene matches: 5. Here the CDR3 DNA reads TGTGCCAGCAGCTTTGGGGACAGCGCCACCGGGGAGCTGTTTTTT. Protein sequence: CASSFGDSATGELFF.

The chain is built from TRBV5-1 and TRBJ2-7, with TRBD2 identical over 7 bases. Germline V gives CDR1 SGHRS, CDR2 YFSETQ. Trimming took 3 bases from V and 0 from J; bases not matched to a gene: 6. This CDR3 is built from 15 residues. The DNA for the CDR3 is TGCGCCAGCAGCTATATCGTAGCGGGCTCCTACGAGCAGTACTTC. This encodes CASSYIVAGSYEQYF.

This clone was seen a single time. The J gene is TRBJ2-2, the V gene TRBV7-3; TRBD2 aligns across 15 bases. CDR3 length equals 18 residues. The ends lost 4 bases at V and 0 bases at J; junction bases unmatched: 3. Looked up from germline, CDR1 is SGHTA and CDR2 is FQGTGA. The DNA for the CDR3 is TGTGCCAGCAGCTACCGGACTAGCGGGAGGGCGAACACCGGGGAGCTGTTTTTT. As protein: CASSYRTSGRANTGELFF.

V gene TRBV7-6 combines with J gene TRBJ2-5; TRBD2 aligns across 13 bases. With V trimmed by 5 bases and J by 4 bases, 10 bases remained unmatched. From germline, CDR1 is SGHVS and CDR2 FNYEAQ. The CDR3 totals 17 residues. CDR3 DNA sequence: TGTGCCAGCAGCCCCCGCGGACTAGCGGGAGTAGGAGAGACCCAGTACTTC. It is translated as CASSPRGLAGVGETQYF.

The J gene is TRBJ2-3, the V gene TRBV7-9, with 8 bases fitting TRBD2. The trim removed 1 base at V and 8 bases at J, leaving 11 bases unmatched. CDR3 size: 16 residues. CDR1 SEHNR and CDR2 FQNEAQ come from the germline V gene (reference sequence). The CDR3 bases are TGTGCCAGCAGCTTAGTGAGGCCTAGCGGGTCTGGTACGCAGTATTTT. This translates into CASSLVRPSGSGTQYF.

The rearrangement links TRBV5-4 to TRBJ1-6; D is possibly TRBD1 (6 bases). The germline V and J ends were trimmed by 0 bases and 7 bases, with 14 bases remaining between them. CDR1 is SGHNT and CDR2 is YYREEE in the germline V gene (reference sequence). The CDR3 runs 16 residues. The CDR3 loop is CASSLGQGTRNSPLHF. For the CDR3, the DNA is TGTGCCAGCAGCTTGGGGCAGGGGACGAGGAATTCACCCCTCCACTTT.

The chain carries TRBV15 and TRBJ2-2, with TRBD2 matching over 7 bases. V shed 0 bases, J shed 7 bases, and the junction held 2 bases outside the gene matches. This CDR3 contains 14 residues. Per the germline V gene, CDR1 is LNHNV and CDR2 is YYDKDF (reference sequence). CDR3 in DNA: TGTGCCACCAGCAGAGACAGGGAGGGCGGGGAGCTGTTTTTT. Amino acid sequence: CATSRDREGGELFF.

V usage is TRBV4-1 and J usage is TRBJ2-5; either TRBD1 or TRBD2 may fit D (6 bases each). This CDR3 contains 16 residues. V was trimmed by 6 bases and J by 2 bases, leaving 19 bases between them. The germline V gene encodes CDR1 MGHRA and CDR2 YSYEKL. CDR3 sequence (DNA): TGCGCCAGCAGGCTGGGGGCAGGGGAGGCTCAAGAGACCCAGTACTTC. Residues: CASRLGAGEAQETQYF.